A single sample is the source of the 27 T cell receptor beta chains below, sequenced in a study of blood T cell repertoires in COVID-19 (dated by TCRdb to 2018 to 2020). Receptor libraries were prepared by the immunoSEQ multiplex PCR assay. This immuneACCESS table, as held by TCRdb, lists in-frame sequences with V and J called but not all clones. Of the missing ones, under half trace to an unresolved V gene in checked studies; the others have no known cause. The sample yields roughly 100,000 clones; roughly 84% were counted once. About 6.3% of the sample belongs to the ten largest clones. Source material: peripheral blood. These TCRs come from a human donor in a cohort sampled during active COVID-19.

The chain recombines TRBV19 with TRBJ1-5; D is perhaps TRBD1 (5 bases). Germline values: CDR1 LNHDA, CDR2 SQIVND (reference sequence). Trimming removed 4 bases from V and 5 bases from J, with 6 bases in between. This CDR3 comprises 12 residues. The CDR3 sequence: CASSTGYQPQHF. In DNA, the CDR3 is TGTGCCAGTAGTACAGGGTATCAGCCCCAGCATTTT. Full variable domain (remainder filled in from reference TRBV19 and TRBJ1-5): DGGITQSPKYLFRKEGQNVTLSCEQNLNHDAMYWYRQDPGQGLRLIYYSQIVNDFQKGDIAEGYSVSREKKESFPLTVTSAQKNPTAFYLCASSTGYQPQHFGDGTRLSIL.

This chain connects TRBV11-2 to TRBJ2-5; 8 positions match TRBD2. The CDR3 totals 15 residues. Germline CDR1 and CDR2: SGHAT and FQNNGV. The V and J ends lost 6 bases and 1 base, in that order; junction bases with no gene match: 7. The CDR3 region has the DNA TGTGCCAGCAGGTTACTCGGGGGGGCCCAAGAGACCCAGTACTTC. It translates to CASRLLGGAQETQYF.

The CDR3 DNA sequence: TGTGCCAGCAGCCAAGATTTCCTAGCGGGGGTCCAAGAGACCCAGTACTTC. Translating it yields CASSQDFLAGVQETQYF. V and J are TRBV3-1 (or the pseudogene TRBV3-2) and TRBJ2-5, with 10 positions matching TRBD2. V lost 0 bases, J lost 1 base, and 5 bases stayed unmatched. This CDR3 region has 17 residues. From germline, CDR1 is LGHDT and CDR2 YNNKEL (reference sequence).

The genes are TRBV11-1 and TRBJ2-1; unclear D gene. The V gene's germline CDR1 is SGHAT and CDR2 FQDESV (reference sequence). V lost 6 bases to trimming and J lost 4 bases, with 16 bases between them. CDR3 size: 15 residues. In nucleotides, the CDR3 is TGTGCCAGCAGTCAACTCCGCAGGTTTTACAATGAGCAGTTCTTC. Its protein product is CASSQLRRFYNEQFF.

The chain employs TRBV3-1 (or the pseudogene TRBV3-2) and TRBJ2-1, with 10 bases identical to TRBD2. This CDR3 has 17 residues. CDR1 is LGHDT and CDR2 is YNNKEL in the germline V gene (reference sequence). Unmatched junction bases numbered 11, after V lost 4 bases and J lost 5 bases. The CDR3 nucleotides are TGTGCCAGCAGCCGTTCTAGCGGGAGTACGGGGCACAATGAGCAGTTCTTC. Protein product: CASSRSSGSTGHNEQFF.

This chain joins TRBV7-3 and TRBJ2-7, with D unresolved. Trimming removed 5 bases at V and 6 bases at J, with 17 bases between. CDR1 is SGHTA, CDR2 FQGTGA, per germline. The CDR3 runs to 14 residues. CDR3 sequence: CASSLTPGSGEQYF. For the CDR3, the DNA is TGTGCCAGCAGCCTTACACCCGGCTCGGGCGAGCAGTACTTC.

As to this clone: The junction departs from germline at one end; a sequencing error may be responsible. The V and J genes are TRBV6-2 or TRBV6-3 and TRBJ2-1; 8 bases fit TRBD2. The germline V gene has CDR1 MNHEY and CDR2 SVGEGT. CDR3 length: 16 amino acids. As DNA, the CDR3 is TGTGCCAGCAGTTACGCCCGGGGGGGCTCCGACAATGAGCAGTTCTTC. Amino acids: CASSYARGGSDNEQFF.

The V gene is TRBV7-3, the J gene TRBJ2-1, with 13 nucleotides matching TRBD2. CDR3 length: 14 residues. In germline, CDR1 is SGHTA, CDR2 FQGTGA. The trim removed 4 bases at V and 10 bases at J, leaving 4 bases unmatched. The CDR3 region is CASSSGTSGVEQFF. CDR3 DNA sequence: TGTGCCAGCAGCTCCGGGACTAGCGGGGTAGAGCAGTTCTTC.

The chain recombines TRBV14 with TRBJ2-1; perhaps TRBD1 as D (7 bases). V was clipped by 0 bases and J by 4 bases, with 16 bases between them. Germline values: CDR1 SGHDN, CDR2 FVKESK. This CDR3 comprises 17 residues. The CDR3, as DNA: TGTGCCAGCAGCCAAGACGGCAGGGGGGCTAATTACAATGAGCAGTTCTTC. It yields the protein CASSQDGRGANYNEQFF.

The chain uses TRBV28 and TRBJ2-5; no reliable D call. Germline V CDR1 and CDR2: MDHEN, SYDVKM. The CDR3 consists of 14 residues. V shed 5 bases and J shed 3 bases, with 13 bases lying between them. The CDR3 loop reads CASSLQDWEETQYF. The CDR3 DNA reads TGTGCCAGCAGTCTCCAGGATTGGGAAGAGACCCAGTACTTC.

The chain joins TRBV6-5 to TRBJ1-1; possible D gene TRBD1, 5 bases. The germline V and J ends were trimmed by 4 bases and 3 bases, with 9 bases remaining between them. In germline, CDR1 is MNHEY, CDR2 SVGAGI. The length of the CDR3 is 13 residues. CDR3 residues: CASSSGWDTEAFF. The CDR3 DNA sequence: TGTGCCAGCAGTTCAGGGTGGGACACTGAAGCTTTCTTT.

This clone is a singleton in its sample. This rearrangement joins TRBV5-4 to TRBJ2-7; 8 bases match TRBD1. V lost 0 bases and J lost 4; bases outside the gene matches: 3. Germline loops: CDR1 SGHNT, CDR2 YYREEE (reference sequence). This CDR3 is built from 14 residues. CDR3 protein: CASSLGTGIYEQYF. CDR3 DNA sequence: TGTGCCAGCAGCTTGGGGACAGGGATTTACGAGCAGTACTTC.

The chain couples TRBV4-1 to TRBJ2-5, with D possibly being TRBD1 (6 bases). Trimming stripped 1 base from V and 1 base from J, with 7 bases between. The CDR3 loop spans 14 amino acids. CDR1 is MGHRA, CDR2 YSYEKL, per germline. The CDR3 protein is CASSQVGGQETQYF. As DNA, the CDR3 is TGCGCCAGCAGCCAAGTAGGGGGCCAAGAGACCCAGTACTTC.

This chain uses TRBV20-1 with TRBJ1-1, with unresolved D. Trimming stripped 3 bases from V and 3 bases from J, with 11 bases between. Germline-derived CDR1 and CDR2 are DFQATT and SNEGSKA (reference sequence). The CDR3 is 13 residues long. CDR3 nucleotide sequence: TGCAGTGCTAGTTGGTACGGAGACACTGAAGCTTTCTTT. It yields the protein CSASWYGDTEAFF.

This clone has just a few counts. This rearrangement joins TRBV15 to TRBJ2-7; 7 bases are shared with TRBD2. Germline V CDR1 and CDR2: LNHNV, YYDKDF (reference sequence). The CDR3 is 15 amino acids. The J segment lost 5 bases and the V segment lost 0 bases, leaving 7 bases of the junction unmatched. The CDR3 loop reads CATSRDMASGHEQYF. In nucleotides, the CDR3 is TGTGCCACCAGCAGAGATATGGCTAGCGGCCACGAGCAGTACTTC.

The chain combines TRBV6-1 with TRBJ2-2, with a weak D call TRBD2 (6 bases). The CDR3 has 16 residues. Germline CDR1 and CDR2: MNHNS and SASEGT. Trimming left V 2 bases short and J 7 bases short, with 17 bases between. The CDR3 DNA reads TGTGCCAGCAGTGAACAGCCGGGGTCGGGGGTCGGGGAGCTGTTTTTT. It is translated as CASSEQPGSGVGELFF.

This rearrangement joins TRBV28 to TRBJ1-3, with 9 positions matching TRBD1. The junction had 3 bases not matched to a gene; V was cut back by 3 bases and J by 3 bases. The CDR3 runs 15 residues. Germline CDR1 is MDHEN and CDR2 is SYDVKM. The CDR3 DNA follows: TGTGCCAGCAGTTTCCTGGGACAGGGTGGAAACACCATATATTTT. Translation gives CASSFLGQGGNTIYF.

The V call is TRBV27, the J call TRBJ2-3, with 8 nucleotides matching TRBD2. This CDR3 region has 18 residues. Trimming at V came to 5 bases and at J to 1 base, leaving 14 bases not matched to a gene. Germline CDR1 reads MNHEY; CDR2 reads SMNVEV (reference sequence). CDR3 nucleotides: TGTGCCAGCAGTACACTAGCGGATCATACACCGGGCACAGATACGCAGTATTTT. It specifies CASSTLADHTPGTDTQYF.

This clone was seen only a few times. The chain employs TRBV27 and TRBJ2-7; tentatively, D is TRBD2 (5 bases). CDR3 size: 13 residues. CDR1 and CDR2 from the germline V gene are MNHEY and SMNVEV (reference sequence). Trimming shortened V by 4 bases and J by 1 base, and 8 bases separated the two germline ends. CDR3 amino acids: CASSSRVSYEQYF. The CDR3 DNA is TGTGCCAGCAGTTCGAGGGTATCCTACGAGCAGTACTTC.

The sample holds one count of this clone. This chain links TRBV7-9 with TRBJ1-2; 9 nucleotides agree with TRBD1. Germline trimming cut 3 bases from V and 4 bases from J; bases unmatched to any gene: 6. The germline CDR1 and CDR2 sequences are SEHNR and FQNEAQ (reference sequence). There are 15 residues in the CDR3. The CDR3 DNA reads as TGTGCCAGCAGCTTTTCGGGGGACAGGGCCTATGGCTACACCTTC. This sequence encodes CASSFSGDRAYGYTF.

The genes are TRBV2 and TRBJ2-1; 10 nucleotides line up with TRBD2. The germline V gene has CDR1 SNHLY and CDR2 FYNNEI. This CDR3 has 15 residues. V lost 5 bases to trimming and J lost 8 bases; unmatched junction nucleotides: 9. The CDR3 is CASSPTLAGVYEQFF. The DNA for the CDR3 is TGTGCCAGCAGTCCGACCCTAGCGGGAGTGTATGAGCAGTTCTTC.

The chain couples TRBV6-5 to TRBJ2-7, with 7 bases aligning to TRBD1. This CDR3 has 14 residues. Germline CDR1 and CDR2: MNHEY and SVGAGI. Unmatched junction bases numbered 5, after V lost 4 bases and J lost 2 bases. The chain's CDR3 is CASSSGQIPYEQYF. The DNA for the CDR3 is TGTGCCAGCAGTTCGGGACAGATCCCCTACGAGCAGTACTTC.

The chain combines TRBV2 with TRBJ1-5; maybe TRBD1 (5 bases). The V gene lost 2 bases and the J gene lost 5 bases, with 10 bases spanning the gap. Germline V CDR1 and CDR2: SNHLY, FYNNEI. CDR3 length: 14 residues. The CDR3 DNA is TGTGCCAGCAGTGAACCGGGGGTTGATCAGCCCCAGCATTTT. It is translated as CASSEPGVDQPQHF.

The chain employs TRBV7-2 and TRBJ2-6; 7 positions agree with TRBD1. Per the germline V gene, CDR1 is SGHTA and CDR2 is FQGNSA. This CDR3 is 18 amino acids long. The trim removed 4 bases at V and 2 bases at J, leaving 11 bases unmatched. The CDR3 sequence is CASSSPPQGLAGANVLTF. Here the CDR3 DNA reads TGTGCCAGCAGCTCCCCCCCACAGGGGCTCGCTGGGGCCAACGTCCTGACTTTC.

This sequence joins TRBV27 and TRBJ2-7; 8 nucleotides match TRBD2. This CDR3 contains 12 residues. Looked up from germline, CDR1 is MNHEY and CDR2 is SMNVEV (reference sequence). CDR3 in amino acids: CAVTTGGGEQYF. CDR3 coding DNA: TGTGCAGTGACTACCGGGGGGGGCGAGCAGTACTTC.

This sequence joins TRBV6-5 and TRBJ1-1; D gene uncertain. With 0 bases removed from V and 0 bases from J, the gap between germline ends came to 11 bases. Germline CDR1 reads MNHEY; CDR2 reads SVGAGI. The CDR3 is 16 residues long. DNA of the CDR3: TGTGCCAGCAGTTACTCGAGGCCACCACTGAACACTGAAGCTTTCTTT. Translating it yields CASSYSRPPLNTEAFF.

J is TRBJ2-1 and V is TRBV28, with 8 bases fitting TRBD2. V gave up 5 bases and J gave up 1 base; unmatched junction bases: 13. This CDR3 is 18 amino acids long. From germline, CDR1 is MDHEN and CDR2 SYDVKM. The CDR3 DNA reads TGTGCCAGCAGTACCTCCACTACTAGCGGCTATTCCTACAATGAGCAGTTCTTC. Its protein product is CASSTSTTSGYSYNEQFF.